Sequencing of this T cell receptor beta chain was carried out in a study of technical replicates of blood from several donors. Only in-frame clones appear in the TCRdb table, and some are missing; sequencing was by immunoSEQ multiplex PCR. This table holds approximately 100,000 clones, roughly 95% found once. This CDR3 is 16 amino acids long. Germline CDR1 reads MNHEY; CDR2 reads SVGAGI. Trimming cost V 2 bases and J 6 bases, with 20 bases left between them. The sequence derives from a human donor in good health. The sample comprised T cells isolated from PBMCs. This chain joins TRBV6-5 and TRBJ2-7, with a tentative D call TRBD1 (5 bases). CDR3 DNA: TGTGCCAGCAGTTACCTACAGGCCGTTGGGGTGCGCGAGCAGTACTTC. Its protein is CASSYLQAVGVREQYF.